The present entry profiles one TCR beta chain with its context. Trimming pared 6 bases from V and 5 bases from J, leaving 16 bases between. The CDR3 is 14 amino acids. From germline, CDR1 is MDHEN and CDR2 SYDVKM. Original methodology: Amplification of reference gene primers provided the estimated nucleated cell counts. Sequenced by immunoSEQ multiplex PCR; TCRdb stores in-frame clones only, minus some. V and J calls and clone size come straight from that table; D and trimming were deduced from the DNA. The sample has 150,000 to 200,000 clones, 80% to 90% seen once; the top ten hold roughly 8.2%. This entry belongs to a study of blood T cell repertoires in COVID-19. Overall study context: Some COVID-19 samples were acute and others convalescent; all came from the United States, Italy and Spain.

The receptor comes from a man aged 55 to 70 with acute or convalescent COVID-19. The V gene is TRBV28, the J gene TRBJ1-1; tentative D call: TRBD1 (6 bases). Sequenced: peripheral blood. The CDR3: CASRAGASGTEAFF. The DNA for the CDR3 is TGTGCCAGCAGAGCAGGGGCGAGTGGGACTGAAGCTTTCTTT.